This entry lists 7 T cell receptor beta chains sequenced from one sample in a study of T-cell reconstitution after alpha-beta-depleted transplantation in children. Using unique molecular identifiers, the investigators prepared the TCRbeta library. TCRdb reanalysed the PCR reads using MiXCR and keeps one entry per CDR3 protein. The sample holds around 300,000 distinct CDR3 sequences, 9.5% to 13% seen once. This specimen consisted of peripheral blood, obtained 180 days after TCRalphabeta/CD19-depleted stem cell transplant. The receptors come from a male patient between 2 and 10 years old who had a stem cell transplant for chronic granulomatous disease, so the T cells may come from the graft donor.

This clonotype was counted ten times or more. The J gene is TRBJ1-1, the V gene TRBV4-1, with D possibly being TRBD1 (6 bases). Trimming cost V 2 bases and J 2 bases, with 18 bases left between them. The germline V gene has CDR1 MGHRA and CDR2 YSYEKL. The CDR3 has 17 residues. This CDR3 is CASSQPPLWGHNTEAFF. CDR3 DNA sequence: TGCGCCAGCAGCCAACCTCCCTTGTGGGGGCATAACACTGAAGCTTTCTTT.

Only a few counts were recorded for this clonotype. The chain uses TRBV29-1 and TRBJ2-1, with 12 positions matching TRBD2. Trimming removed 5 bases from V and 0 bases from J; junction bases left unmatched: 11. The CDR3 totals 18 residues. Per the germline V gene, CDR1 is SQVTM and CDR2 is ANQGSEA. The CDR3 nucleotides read TGCAGCGTTCCCGCCGGGACTAGCGGGCGGAGCTCCTACAATGAGCAGTTCTTC. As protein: CSVPAGTSGRSSYNEQFF.

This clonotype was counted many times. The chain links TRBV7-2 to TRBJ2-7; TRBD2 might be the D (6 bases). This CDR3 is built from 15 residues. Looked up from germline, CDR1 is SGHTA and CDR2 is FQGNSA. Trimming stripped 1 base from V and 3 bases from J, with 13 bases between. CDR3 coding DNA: TGTGCCAGCAGCTTAGTAAACTTGCGGGACTACGAGCAGTACTTC. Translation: CASSLVNLRDYEQYF.

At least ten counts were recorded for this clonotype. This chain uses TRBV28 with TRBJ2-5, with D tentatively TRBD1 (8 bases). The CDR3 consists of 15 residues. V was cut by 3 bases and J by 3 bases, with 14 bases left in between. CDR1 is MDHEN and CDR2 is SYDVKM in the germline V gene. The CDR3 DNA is TGTGCCAGCAGTTTTTACAGGGGGGGTAAAGAGACCCAGTACTTC. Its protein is CASSFYRGGKETQYF.

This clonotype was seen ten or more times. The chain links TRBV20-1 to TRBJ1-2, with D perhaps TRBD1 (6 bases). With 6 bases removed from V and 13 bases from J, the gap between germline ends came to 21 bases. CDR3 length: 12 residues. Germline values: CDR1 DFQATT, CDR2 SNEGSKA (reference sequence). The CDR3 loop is CSAFSRGIVATF. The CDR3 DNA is TGCAGTGCCTTCTCCAGGGGAATAGTTGCCACCTTC.

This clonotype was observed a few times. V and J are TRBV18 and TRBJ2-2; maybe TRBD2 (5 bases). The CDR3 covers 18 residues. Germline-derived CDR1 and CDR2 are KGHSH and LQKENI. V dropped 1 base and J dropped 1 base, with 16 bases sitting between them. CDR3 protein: CASSPLPGGFMNTGELFF. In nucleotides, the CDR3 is TGTGCCAGCTCACCACTCCCTGGCGGGTTTATGAACACCGGGGAGCTGTTTTTT.

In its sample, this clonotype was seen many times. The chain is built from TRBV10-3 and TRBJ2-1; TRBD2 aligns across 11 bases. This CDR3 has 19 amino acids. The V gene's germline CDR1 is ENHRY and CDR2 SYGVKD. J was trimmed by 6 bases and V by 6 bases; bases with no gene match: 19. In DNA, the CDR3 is TGTGCCATCAGGGCGGACAGGGGAAAACTAGCGGGAGTGTCCAATGAGCAGTTCTTC. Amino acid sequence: CAIRADRGKLAGVSNEQFF.